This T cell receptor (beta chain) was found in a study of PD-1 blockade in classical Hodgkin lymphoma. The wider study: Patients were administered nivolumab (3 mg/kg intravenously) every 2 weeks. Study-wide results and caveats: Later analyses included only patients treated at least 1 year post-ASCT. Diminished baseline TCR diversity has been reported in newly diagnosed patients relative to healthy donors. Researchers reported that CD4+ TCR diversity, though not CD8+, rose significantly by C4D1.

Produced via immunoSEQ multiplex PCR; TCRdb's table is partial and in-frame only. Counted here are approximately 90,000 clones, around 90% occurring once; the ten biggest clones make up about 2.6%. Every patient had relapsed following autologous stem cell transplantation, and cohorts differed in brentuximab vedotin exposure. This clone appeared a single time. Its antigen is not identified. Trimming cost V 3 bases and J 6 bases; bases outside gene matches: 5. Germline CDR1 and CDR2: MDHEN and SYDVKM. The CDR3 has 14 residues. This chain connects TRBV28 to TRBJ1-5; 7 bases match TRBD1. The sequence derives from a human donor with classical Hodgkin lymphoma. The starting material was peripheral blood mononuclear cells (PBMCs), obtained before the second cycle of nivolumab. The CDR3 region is CASSLGTASQPQHF. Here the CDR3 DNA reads TGTGCCAGCAGTTTGGGGACAGCTTCTCAGCCCCAGCATTTT.